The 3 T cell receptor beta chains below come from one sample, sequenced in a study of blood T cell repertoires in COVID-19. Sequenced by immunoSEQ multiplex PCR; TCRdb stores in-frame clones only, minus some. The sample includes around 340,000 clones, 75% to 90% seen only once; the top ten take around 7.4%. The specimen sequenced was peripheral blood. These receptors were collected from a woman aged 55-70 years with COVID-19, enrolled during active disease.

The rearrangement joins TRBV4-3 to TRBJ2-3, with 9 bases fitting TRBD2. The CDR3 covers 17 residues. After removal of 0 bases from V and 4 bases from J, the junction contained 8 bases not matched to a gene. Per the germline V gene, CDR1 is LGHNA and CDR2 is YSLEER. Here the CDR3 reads CASSQDLGGGAADTQYF. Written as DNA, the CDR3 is TGCGCCAGCAGCCAAGATCTCGGCGGGGGGGCCGCAGATACGCAGTATTTT.

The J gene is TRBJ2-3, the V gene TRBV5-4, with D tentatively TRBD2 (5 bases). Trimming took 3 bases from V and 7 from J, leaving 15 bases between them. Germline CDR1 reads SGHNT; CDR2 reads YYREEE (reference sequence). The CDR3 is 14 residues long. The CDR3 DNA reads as TGTGCCAGCAGCTCGACTAAAACGGAGAATACGCAGTATTTT. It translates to CASSSTKTENTQYF.

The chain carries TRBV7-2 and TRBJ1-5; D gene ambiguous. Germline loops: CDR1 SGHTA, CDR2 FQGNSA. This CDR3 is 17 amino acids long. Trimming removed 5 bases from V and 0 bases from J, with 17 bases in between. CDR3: CASSPGWSKNSNQPQHF. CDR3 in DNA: TGTGCCAGCAGCCCTGGCTGGTCCAAGAATAGCAATCAGCCCCAGCATTTT. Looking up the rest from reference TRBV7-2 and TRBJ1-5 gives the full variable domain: GAGVSQSPSNKVTEKGKDVELRCDPISGHTALYWYRQSLGQGLEFLIYFQGNSAPDKSGLPSDRFSAERTGGSVSTLTIQRTQQEDSAVYLCASSPGWSKNSNQPQHFGDGTRLSIL.